These 24 T cell receptor beta chains came from one sample sequenced in a study of cytomegalovirus exposure and HLA in healthy donors. The PCR was carried out with 60 Vbeta primers and 13 Jbeta primers. Some clones are missing from TCRdb's copy, which holds only in-frame ones; the method was immunoSEQ multiplex PCR. The table has about 150,000 clones, around 84% seen once. The sequencing input was PBMCs. All receptors come from a woman aged 18-35 years in good health and CMV-seronegative.

The chain couples TRBV30 to TRBJ2-1; weak D call: TRBD2 (6 bases). Germline-derived CDR1 and CDR2 are GTSNPN and SVGIG (reference sequence). The CDR3 runs 15 residues. With 1 base removed from V and 0 bases from J, the gap between germline ends came to 10 bases. The CDR3 nucleotides are TGTGCCTGGAGTGGGGCGGGGAGCTCCTACAATGAGCAGTTCTTC. It yields the protein CAWSGAGSSYNEQFF. The full variable domain, in which reference TRBV30 and TRBJ2-1 provide the parts outside the CDR3, is SQTIHQWPATLVQPVGSPLSLECTVEGTSNPNLYWYRQAAGRGLQLLFYSVGIGQISSEVPQNLSASRPQDRQFILSSKKLLLSDSGFYLCAWSGAGSSYNEQFFGPGTRLTVL.

V usage is TRBV12-1 and J usage is TRBJ2-2; the table's D call of TRBD2 was not tested on the DNA. TRBV12-1 is an annotated pseudogene. The CDR3 extends over 16 amino acids. The CDR3 coding sequence is TGTGCCAGCAGCCCGGGACTAGCGGCCAACACCGGGGAGCTGTTTTTT. Residues: CASSPGLAANTGELFF.

The V call is TRBV6-1, the J call TRBJ2-7; TRBD1 matches at 9 bases. This CDR3 is 14 amino acids long. Germline-derived CDR1 and CDR2 are MNHNS and SASEGT. The J segment lost 4 bases and the V segment lost 4 bases, leaving 5 bases of the junction unmatched. DNA of the CDR3: TGTGCCAGCAGTGCACGACAGGGGGGTTACGAGCAGTACTTC. This encodes CASSARQGGYEQYF.

This chain connects TRBV27 to TRBJ1-2, with a possible D match to TRBD1 (5 bases). The CDR3 is 12 residues long. Germline V gene sequence: CDR1 MNHEY, CDR2 SMNVEV (reference sequence). Trimming took 8 bases from V and 8 from J, leaving 15 bases between them. The CDR3 coding sequence is TGTGCCAGCGCCAGGCAGGGCGGCGGCTACACCTTC. This translates into CASARQGGGYTF.

V and J are TRBV7-2 and TRBJ2-1; 8 bases agree with TRBD2. Germline CDR1 and CDR2: SGHTA and FQGNSA. Trimming removed 1 base from V and 9 bases from J; junction bases left unmatched: 5. The CDR3 is 14 residues long. In DNA form, the CDR3 reads TGTGCCAGCAGCTTAGATTCGGGGGGGCGTGAGCAGTTCTTC. Protein sequence: CASSLDSGGREQFF.

On this clone: The sample holds other DNA sequences that translate to the same CDR3. V gene TRBV21-1 combines with J gene TRBJ2-1; TRBD2 was called by the table and not checked on the DNA. TRBV21-1 is designated a pseudogene. This CDR3 has 18 amino acids. As DNA, the CDR3 is TGTGCCAGCACCATAAGACCACTAGCGGGAAGTTCCCACAATGAGCAGTTCTTC. Translation gives CASTIRPLAGSSHNEQFF.

This sequence joins TRBV18 and TRBJ2-3; a weak D match, TRBD1 (5 bases). The V gene's germline CDR1 is KGHSH and CDR2 LQKENI. This CDR3 contains 13 residues. V was trimmed by 4 bases and J by 9 bases, leaving 14 bases between them. CDR3 in DNA: TGTGCCAGCTCACTACAGGCTGGAGAGACGCAGTATTTT. It is translated as CASSLQAGETQYF. Full variable domain (rest looked up from reference TRBV18 and TRBJ2-3): NAGVMQNPRHLVRRRGQEARLRCSPMKGHSHVYWYRQLPEEGLKFMVYLQKENIIDESGMPKERFSAEFPKEGPSILRIQQVVRGDSAAYFCASSLQAGETQYFGPGTRLTVL.

With regard to this clone: The same CDR3 also results from other DNA sequences found in this sample. This sequence joins TRBV7-9 and TRBJ2-6; TRBD2 is a possible D gene (5 bases). Trimming removed 1 base at V and 2 bases at J, with 18 bases between. Germline CDR1 is SEHNR and CDR2 is FQNEAQ (reference sequence). The CDR3 spans 19 residues. DNA for the CDR3: TGTGCCAGCAGCTTAGTGGGAGCCTCCCAATGGACTGGGGCCAACGTCCTGACTTTC. Translating gives CASSLVGASQWTGANVLTF.

The chain couples TRBV18 to TRBJ2-7, with 9 bases identical to TRBD1. Germline values: CDR1 KGHSH, CDR2 LQKENI. The CDR3 sequence is 17 residues long. Trimming at V came to 3 bases and at J to 4 bases, leaving 13 bases not matched to a gene. In DNA form, the CDR3 reads TGTGCCAGCTCACCCGCGTTTGGGGGGACAGGGCGATACGAGCAGTACTTC. Translated: CASSPAFGGTGRYEQYF.

This chain joins TRBV7-9 and TRBJ1-2; D is perhaps TRBD1 (5 bases). V was pared by 1 base and J by 0 bases, with 21 bases between. The CDR3 loop spans 19 amino acids. CDR1 SEHNR and CDR2 FQNEAQ come from the germline V gene (reference sequence). The CDR3 bases are TGTGCCAGCAGCTTAGGGGGCGTTCGGGAGGGTTATTCTAACTATGGCTACACCTTC. Protein sequence: CASSLGGVREGYSNYGYTF.

The chain combines TRBV16 with TRBJ2-7; D is unresolved. Germline CDR1 and CDR2: KGHSY and FQNENV. Trimming removed 3 bases from V and 2 bases from J, with 8 bases in between. CDR3 length equals 13 residues. This CDR3 reads CASSHMETYEQYF. The CDR3 DNA reads TGTGCCAGCAGCCACATGGAGACCTACGAGCAGTACTTC.

This rearrangement joins TRBV5-1 to TRBJ1-1, with D maybe TRBD1 (5 bases). The CDR3 loop spans 18 amino acids. Germline lookup yields CDR1 SGHRS and CDR2 YFSETQ. V lost 4 bases and J 3 bases, leaving 25 bases between the germline ends. CDR3 in DNA: TGCGCCAGCAGCCTTGGACCCACCTCAGGGCGGTCGGACACTGAAGCTTTCTTT. Translation gives CASSLGPTSGRSDTEAFF.

The chain combines TRBV7-9 with TRBJ2-7, with TRBD2 identical over 7 bases. V dropped 6 bases and J dropped 9; count of bases not matched to a gene: 14. Germline CDR1 is SEHNR and CDR2 is FQNEAQ (reference sequence). This CDR3 region has 14 residues. The CDR3 here is CASRKVGPGGGQYF. The CDR3 DNA reads TGTGCCAGCAGGAAAGTGGGCCCGGGAGGCGGGCAGTACTTC.

The chain is built from TRBV4-2 and TRBJ2-1, with TRBD2 matching over 9 bases. The CDR3 consists of 15 residues. The junction had 11 bases not matched to a gene; V was cut back by 4 bases and J by 10 bases. CDR1 and CDR2 (germline): LGHNA, YNFKEQ. CDR3 in amino acids: CASSPSIAGDWEQFF. The CDR3 coding sequence is TGTGCCAGCAGCCCGTCCATAGCGGGAGACTGGGAGCAGTTCTTC.

The chain combines TRBV30 with TRBJ2-5, with D unresolved. The germline V gene encodes CDR1 GTSNPN and CDR2 SVGIG (reference sequence). The V end was cut by 1 base, the J end by 8 bases, with 11 bases between. The length of the CDR3 is 12 residues. CDR3 DNA: TGTGCCTGGAGTGCCCCCCTCCCCACCCAGTACTTC. It specifies CAWSAPLPTQYF.

This clone was seen a few times. The CDR3 DNA sequence: TGCGCCAGCAGCTTGAGGCAGGGTAGGAACACTGAAGCTTTCTTT. It specifies CASSLRQGRNTEAFF. The genes are TRBV5-1 and TRBJ1-1, with D tentatively TRBD1 (5 bases). The CDR3 extends over 15 amino acids. Looked up from germline, CDR1 is SGHRS and CDR2 is YFSETQ. Trimming shortened V by 1 base and J by 1 base, and 11 bases separated the two germline ends.

The genes are TRBV28 and TRBJ2-2; 10 positions match TRBD1. This CDR3 is built from 15 residues. Germline V gene lookup returns CDR1 MDHEN and CDR2 SYDVKM. The V segment lost 6 bases and the J segment 4 bases; nucleotides outside the gene matches: 5. The CDR3 DNA reads TGTGCCAGCAGCTCCGGGACAGGGGCCACCGGGGAGCTGTTTTTT. Encoded protein: CASSSGTGATGELFF.

The V call is TRBV5-4, the J call TRBJ2-7; no reliable D call. This CDR3 has 15 residues. Between the trimmed V and J ends, which lost 2 bases and 0 bases, there was a span of 12 bases. CDR1 SGHNT and CDR2 YYREEE come from the germline V gene (reference sequence). CDR3: CASSLPGTSSYEQYF. The CDR3 nucleotides read TGTGCCAGCAGCTTACCGGGTACGAGCTCCTACGAGCAGTACTTC.

The CDR3 DNA reads as TGTGCCATCAGTAAAGACAGGGTCACTGAAGCTTTCTTT. This encodes CAISKDRVTEAFF. The rearrangement uses TRBV10-3 and TRBJ1-1, with 7 bases aligning to TRBD1. Germline values: CDR1 ENHRY, CDR2 SYGVKD. With V trimmed by 5 bases and J by 4 bases, 4 bases remained unmatched. There are 13 residues in the CDR3.

J is TRBJ1-5 and V is TRBV29-1; 9 bases match TRBD1. The trim removed 7 bases at V and 2 bases at J, leaving 6 bases unmatched. The CDR3 extends over 14 amino acids. Germline loops: CDR1 SQVTM, CDR2 ANQGSEA. The CDR3 here is CSASGQGGNQPQHF. The CDR3 coding sequence is TGCAGCGCTTCGGGACAGGGAGGCAATCAGCCCCAGCATTTT. Using reference TRBV29-1 and TRBJ1-5 for the parts outside the CDR3, the full variable domain is SAVISQKPSRDICQRGTSLTIQCQVDSQVTMMFWYRQQPGQSLTLIATANQGSEATYESGFVIDKFPISRPNLTFSTLTVSNMSPEDSSIYLCSASGQGGNQPQHFGDGTRLSIL.

This clone was seen just once. The chain couples TRBV6-5 to TRBJ2-7, with 8 bases fitting TRBD2. Germline-derived CDR1 and CDR2 are MNHEY and SVGAGI. V was clipped by 2 bases and J by 1 base; unmatched bases: 1. This CDR3 is 14 amino acids long. The CDR3 DNA reads as TGTGCCAGCAGTTACGGGACTAGTTCCTACGAGCAGTACTTC. This codes for CASSYGTSSYEQYF.

The chain is built from TRBV7-8 and TRBJ2-1; the match to TRBD2 covers 10 bases. Trimming took 2 bases from V and 2 from J; bases not matched to a gene: 0. This CDR3 has 15 amino acids. The germline CDR1 and CDR2 sequences are SGHVS and FQNEAQ. The chain's CDR3 is CASSLLAGAYNEQFF. In DNA, the CDR3 is TGTGCCAGCAGCTTACTAGCGGGGGCCTACAATGAGCAGTTCTTC.

This clone was observed a single time. The rearrangement links TRBV5-8 to TRBJ2-5, with TRBD2 matching 7 bases. Losses at the gene ends were 0 bases for V and 4 bases for J; bases not matched to a gene: 6. The germline gives CDR1 SGHTS, CDR2 YDEGEE. This CDR3 contains 15 residues. The CDR3 protein is CASSLAGGKRETQYF. CDR3 coding DNA: TGTGCCAGCAGCTTGGCGGGGGGAAAGAGAGAGACCCAGTACTTC. Full variable domain (remainder filled in from reference TRBV5-8 and TRBJ2-5): EAGVTQSPTHLIKTRGQQATLRCSPISGHTSVYWYQQALGLGLQFLLWYDEGEERNRGNFPPRFSGRQFPNYSSELNVNALELEDSALYLCASSLAGGKRETQYFGPGTRLLVL.

V gene TRBV7-2 combines with J gene TRBJ2-2; D not resolved. Germline CDR1 and CDR2: SGHTA and FQGNSA. The CDR3 length is 11 residues. V shed 5 bases and J shed 5 bases, with 3 bases lying between them. CDR3 sequence: CASSPTGELFF. The CDR3 DNA is TGTGCCAGCAGCCCTACCGGGGAGCTGTTTTTT.